Below, 17 T cell receptor beta chains from the same sample are listed, as sequenced in a study of blood T cells in healthy people across ages. A second PCR, run for about 6 to 12 cycles, used a sample-barcoded 5' primer plus a J-beta primer mix. TCRdb passed the 5' RACE reads through MiXCR, listing each CDR3 protein once. The table lists around 870,000 distinct CDR3 sequences, under 35% of them singletons, with roughly 17% in the top ten. The sample consisted of blood. The receptors shown here come from a woman older than 75 in good health.

Remarks on this clonotype: The junction shows a germline mismatch at one end, possibly a read error. The V and J genes are TRBV7-9 and TRBJ1-2; perhaps TRBD1 as D (5 bases). This CDR3 comprises 17 residues. The germline V gene has CDR1 SEHNR and CDR2 FQNEAQ (reference sequence). The CDR3: CASSLNNPGPGSYGYTF. Here the CDR3 DNA reads TGCGCCAGCAGCTTAAACAACCCGGGACCGGGAAGCTATGGCTACACCTTC.

Details on this clonotype: Just one base apart from a much larger clone, this may be a read error. This sequence joins TRBV20-1 and TRBJ2-1; 7 bases agree with TRBD2. Germline V gives CDR1 DFQATT, CDR2 SNEGSKA (reference sequence). Losses at the gene ends were 0 bases for V and 6 bases for J; bases not matched to a gene: 8. This CDR3 comprises 15 residues. CDR3: CSARDLLAICNEQFF. CDR3 DNA sequence: TGCAGTGCTAGAGATCTACTAGCGATCTGCAATGAGCAGTTCTTC.

Many counts were recorded for this clonotype. The V gene is TRBV5-1, the J gene TRBJ2-7; 7 bases line up with TRBD1. The V segment lost 8 bases and the J segment 2 bases; nucleotides outside the gene matches: 7. Looked up from germline, CDR1 is SGHRS and CDR2 is YFSETQ. The CDR3 is 13 amino acids. DNA of the CDR3: TGCGCCAGTAACCGGGACAGAACCTACGAGCAGTACTTC. Protein sequence: CASNRDRTYEQYF.

This clonotype came up many times. The chain has TRBV12-3 or TRBV12-4 and TRBJ1-5, with D possibly matching TRBD1 (5 bases). There are 17 residues in the CDR3. V lost 6 bases and J lost 0, with 18 bases in between. The CDR3 is CASSTLSRGYSNQPQHF. The CDR3 coding sequence is TGTGCCAGCAGCACTTTAAGTAGGGGATATAGCAATCAGCCCCAGCATTTT.

This clonotype was seen at least ten times. CDR3 DNA sequence: TGTGCCAGCGGGATGGGCTCCTACAATGAGCAGTTCTTC. Translating it yields CASGMGSYNEQFF. V is TRBV9 and J is TRBJ2-1; D is ambiguous. Germline CDR1 is SGDLS and CDR2 is YYNGEE. The V end was cut by 7 bases, the J end by 0 bases, with 8 bases between. This CDR3 spans 13 amino acids.

This clonotype was observed a few times. A clone one base away is much larger, so this may be a read error. The chain couples TRBV29-1 to TRBJ2-5; D may correspond to TRBD1 or TRBD2 (6 bases each). The V gene lost 8 bases and the J gene lost 11 bases, with 27 bases spanning the gap. The CDR3 contains 14 residues. The germline CDR1 and CDR2 sequences are SQVTM and ANQGSEA. The CDR3 protein is CSSQWGALNNEQYF. The CDR3 nucleotides are TGCAGCTCACAGTGGGGGGCGCTAAATAATGAGCAGTACTTC.

A few counts support this clonotype. A single base separates this from a much larger clone, so it may be a read error. The gene calls are TRBV18 and TRBJ2-5, with unresolved D. CDR3 length: 16 amino acids. Germline lookup yields CDR1 KGHSH and CDR2 LQKENI. V was pared by 0 bases and J by 11 bases, with 22 bases between. CDR3 DNA: TGTGCCAGCTCACCACCGGGCGCCGGATTCTACAATGAGCAGTACTTC. Translation: CASSPPGAGFYNEQYF.

This clonotype was found many times. The chain links TRBV7-9 to TRBJ2-7; D possibly corresponds to TRBD2 (6 bases). This CDR3 region has 14 residues. Germline V gene sequence: CDR1 SEHNR, CDR2 FQNEAQ (reference sequence). V lost 5 bases, J lost 6 bases, and 17 bases lay in between. For the CDR3, the DNA is TGTGCCAGCAGCGAAGACGGGGGTAGGGGCGAGCAGTACTTC. This gives the protein CASSEDGGRGEQYF.

A remark on this clonotype: This may be a read error: a much more frequent sequence differs by one nucleotide. The chain combines TRBV12-3 or TRBV12-4 with TRBJ2-3; 11 bases agree with TRBD2. This CDR3 region has 18 residues. The junction had 14 bases not matched to a gene; V was cut back by 5 bases and J by 4 bases. The DNA for the CDR3 is TGTGCCAGCAGTGCTAGCCAGACTAGCGGGGAACGCGCAGATACGCAGTATTTT. Its protein product is CASSASQTSGERADTQYF.

The chain carries TRBV5-5 and TRBJ1-4; perhaps TRBD1 as D (5 bases). The CDR3 loop spans 12 amino acids. In germline, CDR1 is SGHKS, CDR2 YYEKEE (reference sequence). The ends were cut back, 4 bases at V and 7 bases at J, with 8 bases in the middle. CDR3 DNA: TGTGCCAGCAGCGGCAGGGCTGAAAAACTGTTTTTT. It is translated as CASSGRAEKLFF.

A word on this clonotype: A junction end diverges from the germline sequence, so it may reflect a read error. V gene TRBV5-5 combines with J gene TRBJ2-2; possibly TRBD1 for D (6 bases). Germline values: CDR1 SGHKS, CDR2 YYEKEE (reference sequence). This CDR3 has 16 amino acids. CDR3 DNA sequence: TGTGCCAGCAGCCCGGACCGTCCCAGGGGCACCGGGGAGCGGTTTTTT. Translated: CASSPDRPRGTGERFF. Variable domain in full (rest from reference TRBV5-5 and TRBJ2-2): DAGVTQSPTHLIKTRGQQVTLRCSPISGHKSVSWYQQVLGQGPQFIFQYYEKEERGRGNFPDRFSARQFPNYSSELNVNALLLGDSALYLCASSPDRPRGTGERFFGEGSRLTVL.

This rearrangement joins TRBV2 to TRBJ1-5; D is undetermined. Per germline, CDR1 SNHLY and CDR2 FYNNEI. The CDR3 consists of 16 residues. Trimming took off 4 bases at V and 0 bases at J, with 13 bases between the two ends. The CDR3 region is CASSGYAGYSNQPQHF. CDR3 in DNA: TGTGCCAGCAGTGGGTACGCGGGATATAGCAATCAGCCCCAGCATTTT.

At least ten counts were recorded for this clonotype. In DNA, the CDR3 is TGTGCCAGCACTACCTTCGGGGGCGAGACCCAGTACTTC. Amino acids: CASTTFGGETQYF. J is TRBJ2-5 and V is TRBV6-2 or TRBV6-3; D is possibly TRBD1 or TRBD2 (6 bases each). Trimming pared 7 bases from V and 5 bases from J, leaving 14 bases between. Germline lookup yields CDR1 MNHEY and CDR2 SVGEGT. The CDR3 has 13 amino acids.

This clonotype was detected a few times. V gene TRBV20-1 combines with J gene TRBJ2-7; D ambiguous. CDR3 size: 15 residues. Germline-derived CDR1 and CDR2 are DFQATT and SNEGSKA (reference sequence). Trimming removed 0 bases from V and 2 bases from J, with 14 bases in between. CDR3 nucleotides: TGCAGTGCTAGAGATCGTGGGGTGGGGACCTACGAGCAGTACTTC. This gives the protein CSARDRGVGTYEQYF.

The rearrangement links TRBV5-1 to TRBJ1-2; possibly TRBD1 for D (6 bases). Germline lookup yields CDR1 SGHRS and CDR2 YFSETQ. The ends were cut back, 3 bases at V and 7 bases at J, with 16 bases in the middle. This CDR3 contains 14 residues. In DNA, the CDR3 is TGCGCCAGCAGCTGGGGGCAAACTGTTGCTGGCTACACCTTC. Amino acids: CASSWGQTVAGYTF.

The chain joins TRBV11-1 to TRBJ2-5; tentatively, D is TRBD2 (5 bases). Deletions cut 5 bases from V and 0 bases from J, with 19 bases between. CDR1 SGHAT and CDR2 FQDESV come from the germline V gene (reference sequence). The CDR3 covers 17 residues. The CDR3 protein is CASSIGFGEQNQETQYF. The CDR3 nucleotides are TGTGCCAGCAGCATAGGCTTCGGGGAGCAGAACCAAGAGACCCAGTACTTC.

Details on this clonotype: A read error may be the cause here, since a much bigger clone is one base away. The CDR3 nucleotides are TGTGCCAGCAGCTTAGCGCGGGGGCGCAGTTTCATTGACTACACCTTC. Translated, it gives CASSLARGRSFIDYTF. J is TRBJ1-2 and V is TRBV7-9; D perhaps matches TRBD1 (6 bases). Trimming pared 0 bases from V and 10 bases from J, leaving 21 bases between. Germline-derived CDR1 and CDR2 are SEHNR and FQNEAQ (reference sequence). CDR3 length: 16 residues.